The 25 T cell receptor beta chains reported below all come from one sample, sequenced in a study of cytomegalovirus exposure and HLA in healthy donors. Primers included in the PCR were 60 Vbeta and 13 Jbeta primers. TCRdb's table, derived via immunoSEQ multiplex PCR, lists solely in-frame clones and lacks some. The repertoire consists of 210,000 or so clones, with under 80% occurring once and the leading ten covering 0.22%. The sequencing input was PBMCs. The receptors originated from a girl between 2 and 10 years old in good health and CMV-seronegative.

V usage is TRBV13 and J usage is TRBJ2-2; 7 nucleotides align to TRBD1. After removal of 4 bases from V and 5 bases from J, the junction contained 1 base not matched to a gene. The germline V gene has CDR1 PRHDT and CDR2 FYEKMQ (reference sequence). The CDR3 consists of 13 residues. DNA for the CDR3: TGTGCCAGCAGCTACAGGGGTACCGGGGAGCTGTTTTTT. Residues: CASSYRGTGELFF.

Here the CDR3 reads CASSTTEITTYEQYF. For the CDR3, the DNA is TGTGCCAGCAGCACAACAGAGATTACCACCTACGAGCAGTACTTC. This chain joins TRBV6-1 and TRBJ2-7; D gene unclear. CDR3 length equals 15 residues. Germline CDR1 reads MNHNS; CDR2 reads SASEGT. Trimming cost V 6 bases and J 2 bases, with 17 bases left between them.

V and J are TRBV12-5 and TRBJ1-1; 7 bases match TRBD1. The CDR3 length is 14 residues. The V and J ends lost 5 bases and 6 bases, in that order; junction bases with no gene match: 9. Germline CDR1 and CDR2: LGHNT and FRNRAP. In DNA, the CDR3 is TGTGCTAGTGGTCCCACGACAGGGTTTTCTGAAGCTTTCTTT. It yields the protein CASGPTTGFSEAFF.

The chain combines TRBV15 with TRBJ2-2; tentative D call: TRBD2 (6 bases). Germline CDR1 reads LNHNV; CDR2 reads YYDKDF (reference sequence). Trimming removed 0 bases at V and 4 bases at J, with 15 bases between. This CDR3 is 17 amino acids long. CDR3 DNA sequence: TGTGCCACCAGCAGAGATCTTGGGGCACTAGCCACCGGGGAGCTGTTTTTT. Its translation is CATSRDLGALATGELFF.

J is TRBJ2-5 and V is TRBV7-6, with D perhaps matching TRBD1 (6 bases). The V end lost 2 bases, the J end lost 5 bases, and 9 bases lay between the germline ends. The CDR3 loop spans 13 amino acids. The germline CDR1 and CDR2 sequences are SGHVS and FNYEAQ. CDR3 coding DNA: TGTGCCAGCAGCTTAAGACAGGCGGAGACCCAGTACTTC. This translates into CASSLRQAETQYF. The complete variable domain, with remaining parts taken from reference TRBV7-6 and TRBJ2-5, reads GAGVSQSPRYKVTKRGQDVALRCDPISGHVSLYWYRQALGQGPEFLTYFNYEAQQDKSGLPNDRFSAERPEGSISTLTIQRTEQRDSAMYRCASSLRQAETQYFGPGTRLLVL.

Turning to this clone: Other nucleotide sequences from this sample produce the same CDR3. The chain carries TRBV7-9 and TRBJ2-7; D perhaps matches TRBD2 (5 bases). Germline V gives CDR1 SEHNR, CDR2 FQNEAQ (reference sequence). Trimming took 5 bases from V and 0 from J, leaving 11 bases between them. The CDR3 totals 14 residues. CDR3 residues: CASSPLGSSYEQYF. DNA for the CDR3: TGTGCCAGCAGCCCCCTTGGGAGCTCCTACGAGCAGTACTTC.

The V call is TRBV19, the J call TRBJ1-1, with 7 bases aligning to TRBD1. Germline lookup yields CDR1 LNHDA and CDR2 SQIVND (reference sequence). After removal of 9 bases from V and 6 bases from J, the junction contained 10 bases not matched to a gene. The CDR3 loop spans 13 amino acids. For the CDR3, the DNA is TGTGCCAGCTGGACGGGCAGGGGGGCTGAAGCTTTCTTT. Its protein is CASWTGRGAEAFF. The variable domain in full, completed from reference TRBV19 and TRBJ1-1, reads DGGITQSPKYLFRKEGQNVTLSCEQNLNHDAMYWYRQDPGQGLRLIYYSQIVNDFQKGDIAEGYSVSREKKESFPLTVTSAQKNPTAFYLCASWTGRGAEAFFGQGTRLTVV.

Worth noting for this clone: This sample also contains other DNA sequences that code for the same CDR3. The chain has TRBV18 and TRBJ2-3; 9 positions agree with TRBD2. V gave up 2 bases and J gave up 1 base; unmatched junction bases: 1. The CDR3 sequence is 15 residues long. CDR1 is KGHSH, CDR2 LQKENI, per germline. CDR3 residues: CASSPRLAGTDTQYF. CDR3 coding DNA: TGTGCCAGCTCACCAAGACTAGCGGGCACAGATACGCAGTATTTT.

The chain is built from TRBV30 and TRBJ2-7; 9 bases line up with TRBD2. CDR1 is GTSNPN and CDR2 is SVGIG in the germline V gene (reference sequence). This CDR3 comprises 13 residues. J gave up 5 bases and V 3 bases, and 5 bases lay outside the gene matches. CDR3 DNA: TGTGCCTGGAGGCTGGCGGGAGGGAACGAGCAGTACTTC. This gives the protein CAWRLAGGNEQYF.

The V and J genes are TRBV10-1 and TRBJ2-1; D is unclear. From germline, CDR1 is WNHNN and CDR2 SYGVQD (reference sequence). There are 11 residues in the CDR3. The ends were cut back, 5 bases at V and 7 bases at J, with 6 bases in the middle. This chain's CDR3 is CASSRGNEQFF. CDR3 DNA sequence: TGCGCCAGCAGTCGAGGTAATGAGCAGTTCTTC.

The V and J genes are TRBV9 and TRBJ2-1; 9 positions match TRBD2. This CDR3 is 18 amino acids long. Trimming at V came to 0 bases and at J to 7 bases, leaving 14 bases not matched to a gene. CDR1 and CDR2 (germline): SGDLS, YYNGEE. The CDR3 coding sequence is TGTGCCAGCAGCGTAGAGCCTCGGAGGCGGGGGGGCCAGAATGAGCAGTTCTTC. Residues: CASSVEPRRRGGQNEQFF.

This chain links TRBV27 with TRBJ2-7; TRBD2 aligns across 12 bases. The CDR3 runs 15 residues. Looked up from germline, CDR1 is MNHEY and CDR2 is SMNVEV (reference sequence). V shed 2 bases, J shed 2 bases, and the junction held 1 base outside the gene matches. DNA for the CDR3: TGTGCCAGCAGTTTAGGACTAGCGGGGACCTACGAGCAGTACTTC. Encoded protein: CASSLGLAGTYEQYF.

The chain couples TRBV30 to TRBJ1-1, with D possibly being TRBD1 (6 bases). The CDR3 extends over 14 amino acids. V gave up 4 bases and J gave up 2 bases, with 14 bases separating them. Germline V gives CDR1 GTSNPN, CDR2 SVGIG (reference sequence). DNA of the CDR3: TGTGCCTGGATTAGTGTAGGGGGAAACACTGAAGCTTTCTTT. Translating it yields CAWISVGGNTEAFF.

This chain links TRBV7-2 with TRBJ2-5; the match to TRBD2 covers 11 bases. From germline, CDR1 is SGHTA and CDR2 FQGNSA. The J segment lost 1 base and the V segment lost 5 bases, leaving 6 bases of the junction unmatched. The CDR3 loop spans 16 amino acids. The CDR3 DNA reads as TGTGCCAGCAGCCCCGTAGCGGGAGGGAGCCAAGAGACCCAGTACTTC. It codes for CASSPVAGGSQETQYF.

This clone was counted a few times. The rearrangement joins TRBV5-4 to TRBJ2-7; 10 positions match TRBD2. With 2 bases clipped from V and 5 bases from J, the junction kept 4 bases outside the gene matches. This CDR3 contains 14 residues. The germline V gene has CDR1 SGHNT and CDR2 YYREEE (reference sequence). The CDR3 nucleotides read TGTGCCAGCAGCTTCTCTAGCGGGAGAAACGAGCAGTACTTC. Its translation is CASSFSSGRNEQYF.

V is TRBV10-3 and J is TRBJ1-3; D gene ambiguous. Looked up from germline, CDR1 is ENHRY and CDR2 is SYGVKD. The V and J ends lost 11 bases and 3 bases respectively, with 8 bases between them. This CDR3 contains 11 residues. Here the CDR3 DNA reads TGTGCCCTCGGGAGTGGAAACACCATATATTTT. Its translation is CALGSGNTIYF.

The CDR3 DNA follows: TGTGCCAGCAGCCAAGCTTACTCAGGAAAGAACACTGAAGCTTTCTTT. Amino acid sequence: CASSQAYSGKNTEAFF. This chain joins TRBV14 and TRBJ1-1; no clear D gene. The germline gives CDR1 SGHDN, CDR2 FVKESK. Trimming removed 1 base from V and 1 base from J, with 13 bases in between. CDR3 length equals 16 residues.

The V call is TRBV11-2, the J call TRBJ1-1, with D possibly matching TRBD1 (6 bases). Looked up from germline, CDR1 is SGHAT and CDR2 is FQNNGV. The CDR3 extends over 12 amino acids. Trimming pared 8 bases from V and 8 bases from J, leaving 15 bases between. Here the CDR3 DNA reads TGTGCCAGCTCCGTAGGGGGTCGGGAAGCTTTCTTT. This codes for CASSVGGREAFF.

This chain links TRBV19 with TRBJ1-2; D ambiguous. V shed 3 bases and J shed 3 bases, with 8 bases lying between them. CDR1 is LNHDA, CDR2 SQIVND, per germline (reference sequence). This CDR3 is 13 amino acids long. CDR3 residues: CASSILGDYGYTF. CDR3 in DNA: TGTGCCAGTAGTATTCTGGGCGACTATGGCTACACCTTC.

The J gene is TRBJ1-2, the V gene TRBV30; D is possibly TRBD1 (6 bases). This CDR3 has 12 amino acids. V lost 7 bases and J lost 5, with 14 bases in between. Germline V gene data show CDR1 as GTSNPN and CDR2 as SVGIG (reference sequence). The CDR3 spells CASKGVAYGYTF. CDR3 coding DNA: TGTGCCTCCAAGGGGGTGGCATATGGCTACACCTTC.

The rearrangement joins TRBV7-2 to TRBJ2-2; D remains ambiguous. The CDR3 runs to 17 residues. Trimming pared 5 bases from V and 0 bases from J, leaving 16 bases between. Germline V gives CDR1 SGHTA, CDR2 FQGNSA. The CDR3 spells CASSRRLSTTNTGELFF. In nucleotides, the CDR3 is TGTGCCAGCAGCCGCCGACTGAGTACCACGAACACCGGGGAGCTGTTTTTT.

This clone was found once. The rearrangement links TRBV27 to TRBJ1-4; TRBD1 is a possible D gene (6 bases). V shed 5 bases and J shed 5 bases, with 15 bases lying between them. The CDR3 is 15 amino acids. Germline V lookup: CDR1 MNHEY, CDR2 SMNVEV (reference sequence). CDR3 region: CASSTLTGINEKLFF. DNA of the CDR3: TGTGCCAGCAGTACCCTGACAGGAATAAATGAAAAACTGTTTTTT.

This sequence joins TRBV5-1 and TRBJ1-5; TRBD1 matches 7 bases. V trimming: 0 bases; J trimming: 1 base; junction bases outside the gene matches: 4. There are 16 residues in the CDR3. Per germline, CDR1 SGHRS and CDR2 YFSETQ. CDR3 in amino acids: CASSLGLQGSNQPQHF. CDR3 DNA sequence: TGCGCCAGCAGCTTGGGGTTACAGGGGAGCAATCAGCCCCAGCATTTT.

V gene TRBV5-1 combines with J gene TRBJ2-3; unclear D gene. Trimming left V 4 bases short and J 0 bases short, with 9 bases between. The V gene's germline CDR1 is SGHRS and CDR2 YFSETQ. The CDR3 is 14 amino acids. The CDR3 here is CASSVDWSTDTQYF. CDR3 nucleotide sequence: TGCGCCAGCAGCGTCGACTGGAGCACAGATACGCAGTATTTT.

Only one count was recorded for this clone. This chain connects TRBV29-1 to TRBJ1-1; D unclear. Germline V gene sequence: CDR1 SQVTM, CDR2 ANQGSEA. Trimming pared 1 base from V and 7 bases from J, leaving 7 bases between. The CDR3 has 11 residues. The CDR3 sequence: CSVEVEYEAFF. CDR3 DNA: TGCAGCGTTGAAGTCGAGTATGAAGCTTTCTTT.